The source of this T cell receptor (beta chain) is a study of T cells in Graves' hyperthyroidism and ophthalmopathy (dated by TCRdb to between 2018 and 2020). At the level of the whole study: Peripheral blood samples were taken at initial diagnosis, before any treatment was given. To identify TCR V-J signatures that set the groups apart, the researchers used a discovery cohort of 90 to 100 patients, made up of roughly 40 with Graves' ophthalmopathy and about 60 with stable Graves' hyperthyroidism. Prospective prediction of ophthalmopathy was tested in an independent validation cohort of about 19 hyperthyroidism patients and some 17 patients who later progressed to ophthalmopathy. For training and testing, the 95 to 100 patients in the discovery cohort were randomly divided in a 7:3 ratio. In six Graves' hyperthyroidism patients, the study also compared T-cell repertoires from thyroid tissue with T-cell repertoires from blood. After sampling, hyperthyroidism patients received methimazole starting at 30 mg daily, and ophthalmopathy patients received high-dose intravenous methylprednisolone. The paper reports TCR Vbeta CDR3 sequencing of over 130 peripheral blood samples: approximately 43 ophthalmopathy, some 80 hyperthyroidism and approximately 17 progressor patients.

In the ophthalmopathy patients, disease was moderately to severely active, with a Clinical Activity Score of 3 or more, a NOSPECS grade of 4 or more, and a duration of less than 3 months. Any patient with an uncontrolled infection, another autoimmune disease, pregnancy or lactation was excluded. Clinical symptoms, serum thyroxine and TRAb, thyroid ultrasound, and orbital computed tomography formed the basis for the diagnoses. PBMCs were separated from approximately 10 ml of fresh peripheral blood using Ficoll-Paque density gradient centrifugation. Total RNA was extracted with Trizol reagent, and quality was checked on an Agilent 2100 Bioanalyzer. A few counts support this clonotype. The antigen this receptor binds is unknown. One base away there is no much larger clone; base qualities are not given. The germline V gene sets CDR1 to MGHRA and CDR2 to YSYEKL. There are 12 amino acids in the CDR3, from cysteine to phenylalanine inclusive. Kept here is only the CDR3 DNA, which spans 36 bases and is read in frame from base 1. V and J lose 2 bases and 5 bases, and a span of 6 bases separates them.

The TCR beta CDR3 regions were amplified from RNA transcripts. A first-round RT-PCR of the TCR CDR3 used the HTBI primer set with the Qiagen OneStep RT-PCR kit. Libraries were constructed in a second round of multiplex PCR, after which size selection and purification were performed. Paired-end sequencing of the libraries was performed with 100 bp reads on an Illumina HiSeq2000. Turning to the authors' computational methods: SOAPnuke was used to process the raw data, removing reads that contained adapters or uncalled bases, had a mean Phred below 15, or lacked an exact match to the constant primer or identifier. High-quality paired reads were merged with COPE v1.2.5, and unique nucleotide sequences were defined as clonotypes. Clonotypes were aligned to IMGT TRBV, TRBD and TRBJ reference segments using MiTCR v1.1. The analysis was restricted to V-J combinations with a frequency above 0.0001, which together covered 99% to 99.2% of the repertoires. The TCS score was defined as F50 (clonal expansion) divided by E x V (chaos), with BLOSUM62-based TCRdist calculated between CDR3 peptides within each V-J. Welch's t-statistics and random forest reduced fewer than 600 V-J features to 10 to 15, which were used in a naive Bayes classifier (R e1071). TCRdb ran its own pipeline on the public reads, namely fastp trimming at Q25 and MiXCR clone calling, and kept in-frame beta chains. Duplicate CDR3 protein sequences are folded into a single record with the most common DNA and genes. It is TCRdb's table, rather than the study itself, that gives the V and J calls and clone size. Present in this sample are hundreds of thousands of distinct CDR3 sequences, 16% of which were seen just once. In total, the top ten clones hold around 3.3% of the sample.

Beyond this particular receptor, the publication reports: Most expanded thyroid clonotypes (frequency above 0.001) were also detected in blood, suggesting blood repertoires may reflect thyroid immune responses. Sample size was not statistically predetermined, and blinding of investigators to group allocation was not performed. In validation, progression to ophthalmopathy was predicted by the model with around 71% sensitivity and 72% to 85% specificity, a median of roughly 6 months before onset. A model built on a 13 V-J signature distinguished ophthalmopathy from stable hyperthyroidism, reaching 85% to 90% sensitivity and about 81% specificity in cross-validation and 80%/75% in testing.

The sample taken for sequencing was blood. This receptor was identified in a woman in her thirties or forties with Graves' ophthalmopathy. Recombination connected TRBV4-1 to TRBJ2-5; TRBD1 is perhaps the D gene, given 5 matching bases. The CDR3 reads as follows: CASSQSGETQYF. The bases read TGCGCCAGCAGCCAATCAGGGGAGACCCAGTACTTC.